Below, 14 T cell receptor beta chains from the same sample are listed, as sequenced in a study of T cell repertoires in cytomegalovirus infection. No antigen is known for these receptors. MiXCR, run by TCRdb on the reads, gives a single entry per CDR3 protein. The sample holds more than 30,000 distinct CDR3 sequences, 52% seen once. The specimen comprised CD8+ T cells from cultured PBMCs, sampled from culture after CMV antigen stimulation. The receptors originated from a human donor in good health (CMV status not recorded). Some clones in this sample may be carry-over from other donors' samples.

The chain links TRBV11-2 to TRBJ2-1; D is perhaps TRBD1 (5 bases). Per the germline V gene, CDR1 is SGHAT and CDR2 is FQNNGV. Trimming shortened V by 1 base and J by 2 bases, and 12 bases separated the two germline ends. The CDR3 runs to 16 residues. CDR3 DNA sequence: TGTGCCAGCAGCTTAGTGGGCAGGGCTACCTACAATGAGCAGTTCTTC. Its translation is CASSLVGRATYNEQFF.

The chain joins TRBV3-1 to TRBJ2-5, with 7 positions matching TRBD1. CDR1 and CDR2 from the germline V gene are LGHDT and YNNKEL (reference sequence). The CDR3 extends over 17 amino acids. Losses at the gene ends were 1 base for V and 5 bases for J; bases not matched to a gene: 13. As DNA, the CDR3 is TGTGCCAGCAGCCAAGTAGGGGGCTTGTACGGCATGGAGACCCAGTACTTC. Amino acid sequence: CASSQVGGLYGMETQYF.

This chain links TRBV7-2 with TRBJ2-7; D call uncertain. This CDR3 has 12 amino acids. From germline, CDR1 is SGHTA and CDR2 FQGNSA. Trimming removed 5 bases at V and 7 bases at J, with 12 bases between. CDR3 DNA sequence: TGTGCCAGCAGCCCACGGGCGAGAGAGCAGTACTTC. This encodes CASSPRAREQYF.

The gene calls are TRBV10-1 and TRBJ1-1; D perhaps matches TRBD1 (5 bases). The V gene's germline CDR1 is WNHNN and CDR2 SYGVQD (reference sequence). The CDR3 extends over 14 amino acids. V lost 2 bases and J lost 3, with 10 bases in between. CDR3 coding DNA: TGCGCCAGCAGTGAGAGGGGTCTTCACACTGAAGCTTTCTTT. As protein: CASSERGLHTEAFF.

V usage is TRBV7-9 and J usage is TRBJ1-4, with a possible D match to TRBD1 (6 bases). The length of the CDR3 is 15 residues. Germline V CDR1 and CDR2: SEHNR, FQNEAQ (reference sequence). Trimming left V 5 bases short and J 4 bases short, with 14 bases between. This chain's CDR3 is CASSRGQRLNEKLFF. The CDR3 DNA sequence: TGTGCCAGCAGCCGTGGACAGAGACTTAATGAAAAACTGTTTTTT.

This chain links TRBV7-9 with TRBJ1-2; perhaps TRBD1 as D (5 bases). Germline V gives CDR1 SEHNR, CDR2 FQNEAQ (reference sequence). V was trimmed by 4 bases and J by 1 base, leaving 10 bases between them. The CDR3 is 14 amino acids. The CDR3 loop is CASSSDIFNYGYTF. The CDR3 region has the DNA TGTGCCAGCAGCTCGGACATATTTAACTATGGCTACACCTTC.

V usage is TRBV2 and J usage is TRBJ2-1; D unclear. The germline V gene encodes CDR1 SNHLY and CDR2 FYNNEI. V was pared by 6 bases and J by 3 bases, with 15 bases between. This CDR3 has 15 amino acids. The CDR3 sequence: CASRADSGLYNEQFF. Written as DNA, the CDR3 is TGTGCCAGCAGGGCAGATTCGGGTCTCTACAATGAGCAGTTCTTC.

The CDR3 protein is CASSPRVGYEYGYTF. Written as DNA, the CDR3 is TGTGCCAGCAGCCCCAGAGTAGGATACGAGTATGGCTACACCTTC. V gene TRBV7-6 combines with J gene TRBJ1-2; D is uncertain. V shed 5 bases and J shed 5 bases, with 18 bases lying between them. Germline V gene lookup returns CDR1 SGHVS and CDR2 FNYEAQ. The CDR3 has 15 residues.

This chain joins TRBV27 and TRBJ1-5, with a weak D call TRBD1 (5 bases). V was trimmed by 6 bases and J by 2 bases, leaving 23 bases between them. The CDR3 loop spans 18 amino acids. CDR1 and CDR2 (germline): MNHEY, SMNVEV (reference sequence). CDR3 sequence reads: CASRRSGAMPTRNQPQHF. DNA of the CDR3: TGTGCCAGCAGAAGATCTGGGGCCATGCCGACCCGCAATCAGCCCCAGCATTTT.

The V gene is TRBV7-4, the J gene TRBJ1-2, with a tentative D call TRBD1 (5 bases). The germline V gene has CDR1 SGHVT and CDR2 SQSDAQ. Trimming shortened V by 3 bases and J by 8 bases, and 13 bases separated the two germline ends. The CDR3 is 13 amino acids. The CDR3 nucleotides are TGTGCCAGCAGCTTCCACAGGTTGGAGGGCTACACCTTC. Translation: CASSFHRLEGYTF.

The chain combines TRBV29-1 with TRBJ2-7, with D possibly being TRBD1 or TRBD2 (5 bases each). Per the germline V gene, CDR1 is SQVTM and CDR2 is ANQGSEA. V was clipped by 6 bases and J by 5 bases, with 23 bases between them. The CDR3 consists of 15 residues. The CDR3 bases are TGCAGCGTCGAGGGTTGGGGGTCTCGGGATAACGAGCAGTACTTC. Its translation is CSVEGWGSRDNEQYF.

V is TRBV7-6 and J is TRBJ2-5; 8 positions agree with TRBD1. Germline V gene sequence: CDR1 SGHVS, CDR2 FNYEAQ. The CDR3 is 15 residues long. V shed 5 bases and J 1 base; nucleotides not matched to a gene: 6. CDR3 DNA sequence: TGTGCCAGCAGCCTCCCAGGGGGCCTCCAAGAGACCCAGTACTTC. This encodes CASSLPGGLQETQYF.

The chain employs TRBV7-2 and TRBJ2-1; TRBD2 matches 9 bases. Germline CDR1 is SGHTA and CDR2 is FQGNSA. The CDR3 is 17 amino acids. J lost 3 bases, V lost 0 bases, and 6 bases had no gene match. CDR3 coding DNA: TGTGCCAGCAGCTTAGCGATGGCGGGGGGGCTCTACAATGAGCAGTTCTTC. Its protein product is CASSLAMAGGLYNEQFF.

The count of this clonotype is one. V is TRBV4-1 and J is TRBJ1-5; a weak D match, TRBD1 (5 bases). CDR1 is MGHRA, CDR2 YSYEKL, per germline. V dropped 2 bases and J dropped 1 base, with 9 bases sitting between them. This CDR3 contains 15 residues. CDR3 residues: CASSQQGMSNQPQHF. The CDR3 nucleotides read TGCGCCAGCAGCCAACAGGGTATGAGCAATCAGCCCCAGCATTTT.